This T cell receptor beta chain is drawn from a study of response to subunit inactivated influenza vaccine. TCRdb redid the calling of the RT-PCR reads with MiXCR, one entry per CDR3 protein. The table has hundreds of thousands of distinct CDR3 sequences, about 15% seen once; the top ten hold 5.5% to 8%. Germline lookup yields CDR1 LGHNA and CDR2 YSLEER. Deletions cut 3 bases from V and 2 bases from J, with 14 bases between. This CDR3 is built from 16 residues. Study findings and constraints: Each seasonal flu vaccination may recruit only limited new T cells, authors suggested.

About this clonotype: What it recognizes is unknown.

The specimen was PBMCs from blood, collected 14 to 15 days before vaccination. The TCR sequence derives from a man aged 45-65 years who received an inactivated influenza vaccine. The gene calls are TRBV4-3 and TRBJ2-1, with D unresolved. For the CDR3, the DNA is TGCGCCAGCAGCCAGGGCTTCCTCGGGCCCTACAATGAGCAGTTCTTC. Translated, it gives CASSQGFLGPYNEQFF.